The clone carrying this T cell receptor (beta chain) has only a few counts. Its matching antigen is unknown. An equimolar mix of two oligonucleotides served as the beta constant-region primer for TRBC1 and TRBC2. TCRdb recomputed calls from the UMI-ligation and nested PCR reads with MiXCR, one row per CDR3 protein. The sample carries 120,000 to 150,000 distinct CDR3 sequences, about 15% recorded once. The sample belongs to a study of naive and memory T cell subsets. General study points: A few larger clonotypes appeared in naive repertoires, especially CD8, possibly memory cells re-expressing CD45RA.

This CDR3 is 15 amino acids long. With V trimmed by 0 bases and J by 3 bases, 5 bases remained unmatched. The germline gives CDR1 MGHRA, CDR2 YSYEKL. This TCR came from a human donor in good health. Sequences were obtained from naive CD4+ T cells from blood. The rearrangement joins TRBV4-1 to TRBJ2-7; 7 bases line up with TRBD2. In DNA form, the CDR3 reads TGCGCCAGCAGCCAAGATGAAACTAGCGTCTACGAGCAGTACTTC. This sequence encodes CASSQDETSVYEQYF.